These T cell receptor beta chains were read from a single sample in a study of post-analysis software for immune sequencing data. TCRdb reprocessed the PCR reads with MiXCR, giving one entry per CDR3 protein. The profile shows roughly 700,000 distinct CDR3 sequences, 25% to 30% of them singletons. The sequencing sample was made of blood. All receptors derive from a girl between 5 and 17 years old with multiple sclerosis. Both conserved end residues are part of each CDR3. The order of the fields is J gene, V gene, clone size, D gene, CDR3 DNA, CDR3 protein. A D gene is named only where the DNA matches it firmly. The size field is filled for only some rows; it gives once, few, many or a size class.

j_call: TRBJ1-4; v_call: TRBV7-6; clone_size: -; d_call: -; cdr3_nt: TGTGCCAGCAGCTTGACTCGGACAGCCCTTAATGAAAAACTGTTTTTT; cdr3_aa: CASSLTRTALNEKLFF
j_call: TRBJ2-7; v_call: TRBV9; clone_size: few; d_call: TRBD2; cdr3_nt: TGTGCCAGCAGCGTGAGCGGGAGGGCCCCCCACGAGCAGTACTTC; cdr3_aa: CASSVSGRAPHEQYF
j_call: TRBJ2-6; v_call: TRBV28; clone_size: -; d_call: TRBD2; cdr3_nt: TGTGCCAGCAGTTTAACGTGGAGACTAGCGGGGGTTAGCTCTGGGGCCAACGTCCTGACTTTC; cdr3_aa: CASSLTWRLAGVSSGANVLTF
j_call: TRBJ2-7; v_call: TRBV10-2; clone_size: -; d_call: TRBD2; cdr3_nt: TGCGCCAGCAGTGGCTTAGCGGGAGTGAGGTACGAGCAGTACTTC; cdr3_aa: CASSGLAGVRYEQYF
j_call: TRBJ2-2; v_call: TRBV27; clone_size: -; d_call: -; cdr3_nt: TGTGCCAGCAACGGGAACGTGGCCGGGGAGCTGTTTTTT; cdr3_aa: CASNGNVAGELFF
j_call: TRBJ2-3; v_call: TRBV5-1; clone_size: -; d_call: -; cdr3_nt: TGCGCCAGCAGCTTGGTGGGGTCGCGGGGACCAGATACGCAGTATTTT; cdr3_aa: CASSLVGSRGPDTQYF
j_call: TRBJ1-3; v_call: TRBV15; clone_size: once; d_call: -; cdr3_nt: TGTGCCACCAGCAGAGATCTCCCAGTCTCTGGAACCACCATATATTTT; cdr3_aa: CATSRDLPVSGTTIYF
j_call: TRBJ2-5; v_call: TRBV9; clone_size: -; d_call: -; cdr3_nt: TGTGCCAGCAGCGTAGAAGGAAAAGAGACCCAGTACTTC; cdr3_aa: CASSVEGKETQYF
j_call: TRBJ2-5; v_call: TRBV6-1; clone_size: -; d_call: TRBD1; cdr3_nt: TGTGCCACCAATAAGAAAGGGGGCTTGGAGACCCAGTACTTC; cdr3_aa: CATNKKGGLETQYF
j_call: TRBJ2-1; v_call: TRBV3-1; clone_size: few; d_call: TRBD2; cdr3_nt: TGTGCCAGCAGCCCGAGGGCGGGAGGGGGCTACAATGAGCAGTTCTTC; cdr3_aa: CASSPRAGGGYNEQFF
j_call: TRBJ2-3; v_call: TRBV7-2; clone_size: few; d_call: TRBD2; cdr3_nt: TGTGCCAGCAGCTTAGTCGGTACTAGCGGGAGGGCCGGGGCAGATACGCAGTATTTT; cdr3_aa: CASSLVGTSGRAGADTQYF
j_call: TRBJ1-2; v_call: TRBV20-1; clone_size: -; d_call: -; cdr3_nt: TGCAGTGCTAGAGATCAGGGCAGACCCAATGGCTACACCTTC; cdr3_aa: CSARDQGRPNGYTF
j_call: TRBJ2-1; v_call: TRBV6-5; clone_size: many; d_call: -; cdr3_nt: TGTGCCAGCCGGAGTCGGTTCAATGAGCAGTTCTTC; cdr3_aa: CASRSRFNEQFF
j_call: TRBJ2-3; v_call: TRBV7-2; clone_size: -; d_call: -; cdr3_nt: TGTGCCAGCAGCTTCGATAAGAGTGCGGTAGCCGGGCAGTATTTT; cdr3_aa: CASSFDKSAVAGQYF
j_call: TRBJ1-2; v_call: TRBV9; clone_size: -; d_call: -; cdr3_nt: TGTGCCAGCAGCGTAGAAGCGGAAGCCTACTATGGCTACACCTTC; cdr3_aa: CASSVEAEAYYGYTF
j_call: TRBJ2-1; v_call: TRBV29-1; clone_size: many; d_call: -; cdr3_nt: TGCAGCGTTGACCGGGACAATGAGCAGTTCTTC; cdr3_aa: CSVDRDNEQFF
j_call: TRBJ2-3; v_call: TRBV29-1; clone_size: few; d_call: -; cdr3_nt: TGCAGCGTTGAAGATACTCCGGGTTTTACAGATACGCAGTATTTT; cdr3_aa: CSVEDTPGFTDTQYF
j_call: TRBJ2-7; v_call: TRBV20-1; clone_size: few; d_call: -; cdr3_nt: TGCAGTGCACACCTCCTTCACGAGCAGTACTTC; cdr3_aa: CSAHLLHEQYF
j_call: TRBJ1-1; v_call: TRBV29-1; clone_size: -; d_call: -; cdr3_nt: TGCAGCGTTGAAGAACGATACTGGACCACTGAAGCTTTCTTT; cdr3_aa: CSVEERYWTTEAFF
j_call: TRBJ2-4; v_call: TRBV11-1; clone_size: few; d_call: -; cdr3_nt: TGTGCCAGCAGCTTAGCTGCATTTAGCAACATTCAGTACTTC; cdr3_aa: CASSLAAFSNIQYF
j_call: TRBJ1-2; v_call: TRBV6-2/TRBV6-3; clone_size: many; d_call: -; cdr3_nt: TGTGCCAGCGGTAACTATGGCTACACCTTC; cdr3_aa: CASGNYGYTF
j_call: TRBJ2-1; v_call: TRBV6-5; clone_size: few; d_call: -; cdr3_nt: TGTGCCAGCAGTCACCAACCTCCGGGGGGCCTCTACAATGAGCAGTTCTTC; cdr3_aa: CASSHQPPGGLYNEQFF
j_call: TRBJ2-7; v_call: TRBV13; clone_size: -; d_call: -; cdr3_nt: TGTGCCACCAGTGGTGGAGGGGGCTACGGGCAGTACTTC; cdr3_aa: CATSGGGGYGQYF
j_call: TRBJ1-2; v_call: TRBV6-5; clone_size: few; d_call: -; cdr3_nt: TGTGCCAGCAGGGACACGCTCGCCTATGGCTACACCTTC; cdr3_aa: CASRDTLAYGYTF
j_call: TRBJ2-7; v_call: TRBV9; clone_size: few; d_call: -; cdr3_nt: TGTGCCAGCAGCCCTAGGCCTTGGTACGAGCAGTACTTC; cdr3_aa: CASSPRPWYEQYF
j_call: TRBJ1-1; v_call: TRBV29-1; clone_size: -; d_call: TRBD1; cdr3_nt: TGCAGCGCGGAGGCCCTTCTGACAGGGCTGAGGGCAGCTTTCTTT; cdr3_aa: CSAEALLTGLRAAFF
j_call: TRBJ1-5; v_call: TRBV6-2/TRBV6-3; clone_size: -; d_call: TRBD1; cdr3_nt: TGTGCCAGCAGCCCGACTGCAGGGGGTACTCAGCCCCAGCATTTT; cdr3_aa: CASSPTAGGTQPQHF
j_call: TRBJ2-5; v_call: TRBV11-2; clone_size: -; d_call: TRBD2; cdr3_nt: TGTGCCAGCAGCTTAAACTCGGCCGTGCCGAGCGGGGGGAGAGAGACCCAGTACTTC; cdr3_aa: CASSLNSAVPSGGRETQYF
j_call: TRBJ1-1; v_call: TRBV7-9; clone_size: -; d_call: -; cdr3_nt: TGTGCCAGCAGCTTAGTGGGGTCCGCTGAAGCTTTCTTT; cdr3_aa: CASSLVGSAEAFF
j_call: TRBJ2-7; v_call: TRBV6-2/TRBV6-3; clone_size: few; d_call: -; cdr3_nt: TGTGCCAGCACTTACAGGGCCCCCTACGAGCAGTACTTC; cdr3_aa: CASTYRAPYEQYF
j_call: TRBJ2-3; v_call: TRBV5-1; clone_size: once; d_call: TRBD1; cdr3_nt: TGCGCCAGCTGGGCTGCAACGACAGGGGCCACAGATACGCAGTATTTT; cdr3_aa: CASWAATTGATDTQYF
j_call: TRBJ2-3; v_call: TRBV28; clone_size: -; d_call: TRBD2; cdr3_nt: TGTGCCAGCAGTTTTACGGGACTAGCGGGAGGAGATACGCAGTATTTT; cdr3_aa: CASSFTGLAGGDTQYF
j_call: TRBJ2-7; v_call: TRBV28; clone_size: -; d_call: TRBD1; cdr3_nt: TGTGCCAGCATGGGACAGAGTGCCTACGAGCAGTACTTC; cdr3_aa: CASMGQSAYEQYF
j_call: TRBJ2-1; v_call: TRBV10-2; clone_size: many; d_call: -; cdr3_nt: TGCGCCACCGAGGCGGGCTCCTACAATGAGCAGTTCTTC; cdr3_aa: CATEAGSYNEQFF
j_call: TRBJ1-1; v_call: TRBV7-9; clone_size: few; d_call: -; cdr3_nt: TGTGCCAGCACCGAGAGGGGGGACACTGAAGCTTTCTTT; cdr3_aa: CASTERGDTEAFF
j_call: TRBJ2-7; v_call: TRBV20-1; clone_size: few; d_call: -; cdr3_nt: TGCAGTGCTAGAGATTTGGGTCTCAGCTCCTACGAGCAGTACTTC; cdr3_aa: CSARDLGLSSYEQYF
j_call: TRBJ2-7; v_call: TRBV20-1; clone_size: -; d_call: -; cdr3_nt: TGCAGTGCCCCCCCTGGGGCGGAGCCCTACGAGCAGTACTTC; cdr3_aa: CSAPPGAEPYEQYF
j_call: TRBJ2-3; v_call: TRBV6-5; clone_size: -; d_call: -; cdr3_nt: TGTGCCAGCAGTTACGGGGGAACTAGCACAGATACGCAGTATTTT; cdr3_aa: CASSYGGTSTDTQYF
j_call: TRBJ2-4; v_call: TRBV29-1; clone_size: few; d_call: TRBD1; cdr3_nt: TGCAGCGCAGGGGGGACAGGGGGAAACATTCAGTACTTC; cdr3_aa: CSAGGTGGNIQYF
j_call: TRBJ1-1; v_call: TRBV4-1; clone_size: few; d_call: TRBD1; cdr3_nt: TGCGCCAGCAGCCAAGTGATAGTGGACAGGGGGTTGTTGGACGCTTTCTTT; cdr3_aa: CASSQVIVDRGLLDAFF
j_call: TRBJ2-1; v_call: TRBV2; clone_size: -; d_call: TRBD1; cdr3_nt: TGTGCCAGCAGTTACAGGGGACATGAGCAGTTCTTC; cdr3_aa: CASSYRGHEQFF
j_call: TRBJ2-1; v_call: TRBV7-9; clone_size: few; d_call: TRBD1; cdr3_nt: TGTGCCAGCAGCCCGGACAGGTCATGGGACAACGAGCAGTTCTTC; cdr3_aa: CASSPDRSWDNEQFF
j_call: TRBJ2-7; v_call: TRBV7-2; clone_size: -; d_call: -; cdr3_nt: TGTGCCAGCAGTACACCTCGGGACTTGTCCTACGAGCAGTACTTC; cdr3_aa: CASSTPRDLSYEQYF
j_call: TRBJ2-5; v_call: TRBV29-1; clone_size: few; d_call: TRBD1; cdr3_nt: TGCAGCGTTGAGCCAAGGAGACAGGGTCTAGAGACCCAGTACTTC; cdr3_aa: CSVEPRRQGLETQYF
j_call: TRBJ2-5; v_call: TRBV6-5; clone_size: few; d_call: -; cdr3_nt: TGTGCCAGCAGTTACGGGGGCTGGGGCCAAGAGACCCAGTACTTC; cdr3_aa: CASSYGGWGQETQYF
j_call: TRBJ2-3; v_call: TRBV20-1; clone_size: -; d_call: -; cdr3_nt: TGCAGTGCTTCGACTGACACAGATACGCAGTATTTT; cdr3_aa: CSASTDTDTQYF
j_call: TRBJ2-7; v_call: TRBV7-2; clone_size: -; d_call: TRBD2; cdr3_nt: TGTGCCAGCAGGCTCCTAGCGGGAGTAGGGTACGAGCAGTACTTC; cdr3_aa: CASRLLAGVGYEQYF
j_call: TRBJ2-5; v_call: TRBV4-3; clone_size: -; d_call: TRBD2; cdr3_nt: TGCGCCAGCAGCCAAGGGACTAGCGGGAGGGCAGAGACCCAGTACTTC; cdr3_aa: CASSQGTSGRAETQYF
j_call: TRBJ2-1; v_call: TRBV9; clone_size: few; d_call: TRBD1; cdr3_nt: TGTGCCAGCAGCGCTCGAGGTTTACGGGACAGGGATTACAATGAGCAGTTCTTC; cdr3_aa: CASSARGLRDRDYNEQFF
j_call: TRBJ2-1; v_call: TRBV29-1; clone_size: -; d_call: -; cdr3_nt: TGCAGCGTTGAGCGAGCGGGGCAGTTCTTC; cdr3_aa: CSVERAGQFF
j_call: TRBJ2-1; v_call: TRBV20-1; clone_size: few; d_call: TRBD2; cdr3_nt: TGCAGTCCCACCGAGCGGGGGGCCTACAATGGGCAGTTCTTC; cdr3_aa: CSPTERGAYNGQFF
j_call: TRBJ2-2; v_call: TRBV5-1; clone_size: -; d_call: TRBD2; cdr3_nt: TGCGCCAGCAGATCCCCTTTAGCGGGAACCGGGGAGCTGTTTTTT; cdr3_aa: CASRSPLAGTGELFF
j_call: TRBJ2-3; v_call: TRBV5-6; clone_size: few; d_call: -; cdr3_nt: TGTGCCAGCAGCCTCGTCAGGGAATTAGGAGATACGCAGTATTTT; cdr3_aa: CASSLVRELGDTQYF
j_call: TRBJ2-1; v_call: TRBV20-1; clone_size: -; d_call: TRBD1; cdr3_nt: TGCAGTGCCATCAACAGGGGCCGACTCCCCTACAATGAGCAGTTCTTC; cdr3_aa: CSAINRGRLPYNEQFF
j_call: TRBJ2-3; v_call: TRBV2; clone_size: -; d_call: TRBD2; cdr3_nt: TGTGCCAGCGCGTGGGGGACTAGTCAAGATACGCAGTATTTT; cdr3_aa: CASAWGTSQDTQYF
j_call: TRBJ2-5; v_call: TRBV9; clone_size: -; d_call: TRBD2; cdr3_nt: TGTGCCAGCAGCGTAGCTACTTCGACTAGCGGCACCCAAGAGACCCAGTGCTTC; cdr3_aa: CASSVATSTSGTQETQCF
j_call: TRBJ2-7; v_call: TRBV28; clone_size: -; d_call: -; cdr3_nt: TGTGCCAGCAGCCAACCCTCCGGGGCAGGGAACTACGAGCAGTACTTC; cdr3_aa: CASSQPSGAGNYEQYF
j_call: TRBJ2-7; v_call: TRBV20-1; clone_size: few; d_call: TRBD1; cdr3_nt: TGCAGTGCTAAAGGGACAGGGTGGTTCGGCGAGCAGTACTTC; cdr3_aa: CSAKGTGWFGEQYF
j_call: TRBJ1-2; v_call: TRBV29-1; clone_size: few; d_call: -; cdr3_nt: TGCAGCGCCCGGGACTCTCTCTATAGCTACACCTTC; cdr3_aa: CSARDSLYSYTF